Detailed here is one T cell receptor beta chain. No antigen is known for it. The record has no base qualities; no much larger clone is one base away. This sample stems from a study of CD8 T cells in Susac syndrome (dated 2019 in TCRdb). Regarding the study in general: Of the Susac syndrome patients who were sequenced, eight were in clinical remission while more than five had clinically active disease. At the time of blood withdrawal, Susac syndrome patients were either therapy-naive, taking corticosteroids (with some also receiving IVIg), or on IVIg alone. Repertoire sequencing was used to test whether CD8+ T cell activation and differentiation in Susac syndrome was antigen driven.

Peripheral blood CD8+ and CD4+ T cells from healthy donors, Susac syndrome patients and multiple sclerosis patients were profiled by high-throughput TCR beta sequencing. Recently defined diagnostic criteria for definite or probable disease were met by the Susac syndrome patients. Bulk CD8+ and CD4+ T cells were purified by magnetic negative isolation, whereas CD8+ TEMRA cells were enriched by FACS. Blood was collected in EDTA tubes and processed within 24 hours, with PBMCs isolated through density gradient centrifugation. PBMCs destined for TCR sequencing were cryopreserved in liquid nitrogen and later thawed in a 37 °C water bath. The sorted or isolated CD4+, CD8+ and CD8+ TEMRA cells had a purity of 90% or higher. RNA was extracted using the RNeasy kit, and roughly 0.5 to 1 microgram was reverse transcribed with random hexamers. The immunoSEQ multiplex PCR assay, covering 54 Vbeta and 13 Jbeta segments, was used to amplify TCR beta CDR3 regions. PCR amplification bias was corrected using a synthetic template baseline for primer optimization and computational correction. For the original study's pipeline: Reads were annotated to V, D and J genes according to IMGT and were analyzed with immunoSEQ Analyzer, with only productive sequences retained. To calculate clonality, Shannon entropy was normalized by log2 of the number of productive unique sequences and then subtracted from one. Public and private clones were assessed among the 100 most prevalent clones of each patient and control. A clone was defined as Susac-specific if it was absent from the healthy and MS cohorts, from roughly 990 published viral clones and from other ImmuneACCESS disease sequences. In-frame beta chains were kept once TCRdb had trimmed the public reads at Q25 with fastp and called clones with MiXCR. Each CDR3 protein gets just one entry, which takes the most common genes and DNA from the rows behind it. TCRdb assigned the V and J calls; the authors' analysis was not used. The sample table contains about 150,000 distinct CDR3 sequences; only one count was recorded for around 95% of them. The ten largest clones represent 0.16% of the sample.

Paper-wide results and their limitations: No clonal expansion was detected in the CD4+ T cell repertoire of Susac syndrome patients. The number of individuals in the TCR sequencing and HLA analysis was recognized as being relatively small.

The trim is 3 bases for V and 0 bases for J, with a gap of 5 bases between the germline ends. From the cysteine up to the phenylalanine, the CDR3 has a length of 13 residues. Only CDR3 DNA is held: 39 bases, read in frame from base 1. The sequenced material came from CD4+ T cells from PBMCs. Rearrangement joined TRBV12-3 or TRBV12-4 to TRBJ1-1; the D gene is not confidently resolved. The source is a human donor with Susac syndrome. The CDR3 protein is CASSLILNTEAFF. The DNA sequence is as follows: TGTGCCAGCAGTTTGATCTTGAACACTGAAGCTTTCTTT.